This T cell receptor gamma chain derives from a study of γδ T cells in repeated Plasmodium falciparum infection. V dropped 9 bases and J dropped 7; count of bases not matched to a gene: 11. CDR1 is EGSTGY, CDR2 YDSYTSSV, per germline. The length of the CDR3 is 13 residues. The sample holds a few counts of this clone. The TCRdb protein, from a much larger clone, departs from this DNA's translation at residue 4, likely by read error; the protein shown derives from the DNA. TCRdb reran clone calling via CATT on the multiplex PCR reads. The sample includes 28,000 or so gamma-chain clones, almost 1.5% of them seen just once. Gammadelta T cells were flow-sorted from PBMC into Vgamma9/Vdelta2+ and Vdelta2-negative populations for bulk analysis.

The clonotype originates from a pool of human donors (malaria-infected and uninfected, not separated). The J gene is TRGJP1, the V gene TRGV4. TCRdb gives no J gene; it was assigned here by matching the DNA to germline. Material: gamma-delta T cells from blood. Written as DNA, the CDR3 is TGTGCCACCCGGGGTCATATTGGTTGGTTCAAGATATTT. As protein: CATRGHIGWFKIF.